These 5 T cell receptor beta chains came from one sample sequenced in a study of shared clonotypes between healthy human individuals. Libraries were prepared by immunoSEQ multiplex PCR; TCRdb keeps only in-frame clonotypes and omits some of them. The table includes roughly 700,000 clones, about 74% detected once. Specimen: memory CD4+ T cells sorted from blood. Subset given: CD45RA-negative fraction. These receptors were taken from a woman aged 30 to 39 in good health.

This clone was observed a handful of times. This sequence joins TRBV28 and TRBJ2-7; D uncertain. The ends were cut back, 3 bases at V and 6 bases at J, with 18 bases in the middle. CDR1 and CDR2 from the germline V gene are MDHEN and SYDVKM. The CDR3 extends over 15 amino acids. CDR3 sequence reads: CASSLIRIPPAEQYF. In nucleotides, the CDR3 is TGTGCCAGCAGTTTGATCCGAATCCCCCCAGCCGAGCAGTACTTC. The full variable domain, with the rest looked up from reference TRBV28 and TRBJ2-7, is DVKVTQSSRYLVKRTGEKVFLECVQDMDHENMFWYRQDPGLGLRLIYFSYDVKMKEKGDIPEGYSVSREKKERFSLILESASTNQTSMYLCASSLIRIPPAEQYFGPGTRLTVT.

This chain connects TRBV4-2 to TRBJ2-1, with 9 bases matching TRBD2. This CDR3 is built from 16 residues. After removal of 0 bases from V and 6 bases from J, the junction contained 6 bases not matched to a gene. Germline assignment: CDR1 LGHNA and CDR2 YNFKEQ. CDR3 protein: CASSQDPSSGINEQFF. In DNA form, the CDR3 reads TGTGCCAGCAGCCAAGATCCGTCTAGCGGGATCAATGAGCAGTTCTTC.

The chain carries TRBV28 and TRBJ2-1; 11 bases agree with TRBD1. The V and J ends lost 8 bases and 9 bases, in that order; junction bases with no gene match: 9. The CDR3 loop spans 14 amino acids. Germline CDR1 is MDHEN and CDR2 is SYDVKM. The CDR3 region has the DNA TGTGCCAGCGCCCGGGACAGGGGGTTCCGTGAGCAGTTCTTC. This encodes CASARDRGFREQFF.

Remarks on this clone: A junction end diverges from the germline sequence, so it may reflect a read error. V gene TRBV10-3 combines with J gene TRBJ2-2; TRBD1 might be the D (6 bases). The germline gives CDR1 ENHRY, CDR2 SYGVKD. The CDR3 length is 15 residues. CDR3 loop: CATESGAMNIGELFF. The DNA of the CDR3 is TGTGCCACGGAATCAGGGGCGATGAACATCGGGGAGCTGTTTTTT.

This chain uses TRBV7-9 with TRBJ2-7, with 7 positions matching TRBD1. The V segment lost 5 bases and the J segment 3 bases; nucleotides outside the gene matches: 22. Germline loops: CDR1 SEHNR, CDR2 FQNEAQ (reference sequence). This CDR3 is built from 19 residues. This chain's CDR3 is CASSLILYSGTESDYEQYF. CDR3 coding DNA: TGTGCCAGCAGCCTGATTCTATATTCCGGGACAGAGTCCGACTACGAGCAGTACTTC.